This T cell receptor (beta chain) was sequenced for a study of shared clonotypes between healthy human individuals. Assay used: immunoSEQ multiplex PCR; TCRdb lists only in-frame clones, some missing. The sample lists around 2.3 million clones, 90% to 96% seen once, with roughly 0.13% in the top ten. Germline V lookup: CDR1 GTSNPN, CDR2 SVGIG (reference sequence). This CDR3 contains 12 residues. V was clipped by 1 base and J by 10 bases, with 11 bases between them. J is TRBJ2-4 and V is TRBV30; no definite D call. The receptor comes from a man younger than 35 in good health. The sequenced sample consisted of naive CD4+ T cells sorted from blood. Subset given: CD45RA+ positively selected. The chain's CDR3 is CAWSEQRIIQYF. The CDR3 coding sequence is TGTGCCTGGAGTGAACAGCGCATAATTCAGTACTTC.